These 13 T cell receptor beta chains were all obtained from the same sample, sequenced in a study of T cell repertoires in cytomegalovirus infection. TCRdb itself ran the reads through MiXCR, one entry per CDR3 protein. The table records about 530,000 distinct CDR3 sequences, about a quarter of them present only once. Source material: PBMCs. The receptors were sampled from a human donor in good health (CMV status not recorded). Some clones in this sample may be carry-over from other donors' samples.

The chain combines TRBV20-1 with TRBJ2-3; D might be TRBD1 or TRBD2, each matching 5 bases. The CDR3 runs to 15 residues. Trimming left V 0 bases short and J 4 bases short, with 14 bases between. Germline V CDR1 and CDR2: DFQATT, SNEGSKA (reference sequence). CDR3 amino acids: CSARDYRSGPDTQYF. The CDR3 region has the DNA TGCAGTGCTAGAGACTACAGGTCGGGACCAGATACGCAGTATTTT.

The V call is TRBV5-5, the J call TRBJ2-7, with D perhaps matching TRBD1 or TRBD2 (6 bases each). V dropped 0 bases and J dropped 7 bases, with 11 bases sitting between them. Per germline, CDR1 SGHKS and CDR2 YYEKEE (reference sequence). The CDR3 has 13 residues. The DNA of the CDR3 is TGTGCCAGCAGCTTGGTAGGGGGGAGTGAGCAGTACGTC. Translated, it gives CASSLVGGSEQYV.

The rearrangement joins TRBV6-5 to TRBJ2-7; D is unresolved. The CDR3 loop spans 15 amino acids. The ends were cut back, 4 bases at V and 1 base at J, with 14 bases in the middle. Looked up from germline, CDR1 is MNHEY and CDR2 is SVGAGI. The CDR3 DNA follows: TGTGCCAGCAGTTTCTCACAGCTGGGATCCTACGAGCAGTACTTC. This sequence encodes CASSFSQLGSYEQYF.

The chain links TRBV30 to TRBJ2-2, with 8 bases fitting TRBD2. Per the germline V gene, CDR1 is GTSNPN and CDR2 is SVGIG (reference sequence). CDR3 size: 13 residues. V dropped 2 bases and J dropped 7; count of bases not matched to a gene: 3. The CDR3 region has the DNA TGTGCCTGGAGTTTAGCGGGAAGCGGGGAGCTGTTTTTT. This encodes CAWSLAGSGELFF.

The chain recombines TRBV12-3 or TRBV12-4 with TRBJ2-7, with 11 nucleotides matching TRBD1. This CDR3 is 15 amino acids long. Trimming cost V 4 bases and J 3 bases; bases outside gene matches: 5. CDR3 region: CASSSPDRGLYEQYF. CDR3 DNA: TGTGCCAGCAGTTCGCCGGACAGGGGGCTCTACGAGCAGTACTTC.

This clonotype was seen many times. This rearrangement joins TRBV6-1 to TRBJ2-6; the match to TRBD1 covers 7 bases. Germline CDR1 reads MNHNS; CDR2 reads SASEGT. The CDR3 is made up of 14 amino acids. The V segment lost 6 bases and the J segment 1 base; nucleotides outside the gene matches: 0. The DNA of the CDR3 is TGTGCCAGCAGGACAGGGTCTGGGGCCAACGTCCTGACTTTC. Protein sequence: CASRTGSGANVLTF.

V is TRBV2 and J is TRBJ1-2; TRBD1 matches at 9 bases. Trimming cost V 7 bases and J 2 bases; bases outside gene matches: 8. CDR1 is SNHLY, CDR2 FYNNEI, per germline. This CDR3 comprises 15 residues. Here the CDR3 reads CASTPGQGRNYGYTF. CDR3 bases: TGTGCCAGCACCCCGGGACAGGGAAGAAACTATGGCTACACCTTC.

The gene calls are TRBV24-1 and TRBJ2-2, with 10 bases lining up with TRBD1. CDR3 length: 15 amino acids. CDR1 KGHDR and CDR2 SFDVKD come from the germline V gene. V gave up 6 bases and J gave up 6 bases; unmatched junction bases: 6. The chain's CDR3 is CATSLDRGQAGELFF. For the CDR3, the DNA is TGTGCCACCAGTTTAGACAGGGGGCAGGCCGGGGAGCTGTTTTTT.

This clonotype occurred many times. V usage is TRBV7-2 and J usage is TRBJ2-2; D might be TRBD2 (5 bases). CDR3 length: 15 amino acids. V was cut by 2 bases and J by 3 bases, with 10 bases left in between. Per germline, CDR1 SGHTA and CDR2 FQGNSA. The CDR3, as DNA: TGTGCCAGCAGCTTATTTTCCGGGGACACCGGGGAGCTGTTTTTT. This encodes CASSLFSGDTGELFF.

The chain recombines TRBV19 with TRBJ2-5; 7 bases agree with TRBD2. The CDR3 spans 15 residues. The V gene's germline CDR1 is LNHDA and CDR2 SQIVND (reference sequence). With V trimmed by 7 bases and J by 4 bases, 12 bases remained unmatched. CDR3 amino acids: CASMVRTRGVETQYF. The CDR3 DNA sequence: TGTGCCAGTATGGTTCGGACTAGAGGGGTAGAGACCCAGTACTTC.

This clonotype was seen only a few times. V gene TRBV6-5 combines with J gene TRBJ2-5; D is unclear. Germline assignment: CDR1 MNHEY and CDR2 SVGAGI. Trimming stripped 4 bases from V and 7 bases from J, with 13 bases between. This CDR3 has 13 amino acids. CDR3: CASSSPGSRTQYF. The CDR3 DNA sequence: TGTGCCAGCAGTTCGCCAGGTTCCAGGACCCAGTACTTC.

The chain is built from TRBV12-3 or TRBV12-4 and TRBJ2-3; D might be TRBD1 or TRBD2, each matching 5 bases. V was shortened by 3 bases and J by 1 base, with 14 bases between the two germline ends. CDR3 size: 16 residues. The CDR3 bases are TGTGCCAGCAGTTTCGGGACCCCTTTGGGCACAGATACGCAGTATTTT. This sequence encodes CASSFGTPLGTDTQYF.

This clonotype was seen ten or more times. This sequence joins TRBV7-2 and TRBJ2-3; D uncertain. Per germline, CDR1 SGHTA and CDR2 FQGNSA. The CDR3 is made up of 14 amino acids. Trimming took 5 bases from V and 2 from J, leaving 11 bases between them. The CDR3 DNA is TGTGCCAGCAGCCCTGACCTAAACACAGATACGCAGTATTTT. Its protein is CASSPDLNTDTQYF. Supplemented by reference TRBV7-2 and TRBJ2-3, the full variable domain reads GAGVSQSPSNKVTEKGKDVELRCDPISGHTALYWYRQSLGQGLEFLIYFQGNSAPDKSGLPSDRFSAERTGGSVSTLTIQRTQQEDSAVYLCASSPDLNTDTQYFGPGTRLTVL.